This T cell receptor beta chain was identified during a study of blood T cell repertoires in COVID-19. Study information: Sites across the United States, Italy and Spain contributed samples from acute and convalescent COVID-19. PBMCs, B-cell-depleted T cells, or T cells were the source of the cDNA or gDNA that made up the material.

V lost 3 bases, J lost 7 bases, and 14 bases lay in between. Looked up from germline, CDR1 is SGHNT and CDR2 is YYREEE (reference sequence). CDR3 length: 14 amino acids. In the study's own analysis: Nucleated cell counts were estimated from reference gene primer amplification. Sequencing was performed with immunoSEQ multiplex PCR; in TCRdb, only in-frame clones are kept and a portion is missing. The V and J calls and clone size come from that table; D and trimming were worked out from the DNA. The repertoire holds around 200,000 clones, with approximately 86% as singletons. The source material was peripheral blood. The clonotype comes from a woman of 80 years or more with acute or convalescent COVID-19. The chain recombines TRBV5-4 with TRBJ2-4, with a tentative D call TRBD1 (6 bases). The chain's CDR3 is CASSSRGLENIQYF. Written as DNA, the CDR3 is TGTGCCAGCAGCTCCAGGGGTTTGGAGAACATTCAGTACTTC. The whole variable domain, filled in from reference TRBV5-4 and TRBJ2-4, reads ETGVTQSPTHLIKTRGQQVTLRCSSQSGHNTVSWYQQALGQGPQFIFQYYREEENGRGNFPPRFSGLQFPNYSSELNVNALELDDSALYLCASSSRGLENIQYFGAGTRLSVL.